The 22 T cell receptor beta chains below all came from one sample that was sequenced in a study of control samples from healthy donors and cancer patients. Assay used: immunoSEQ multiplex PCR; TCRdb lists only in-frame clones, some missing. The sample holds some 150,000 clones, about 93% seen once. Material: blood. The receptors shown here come from a woman aged 60 to 75 in good health.

The V gene is TRBV9, the J gene TRBJ2-3; TRBD2 agrees at 9 bases. V lost 4 bases to trimming and J lost 6 bases; unmatched junction nucleotides: 9. The CDR3 loop spans 15 amino acids. The germline V gene has CDR1 SGDLS and CDR2 YYNGEE. CDR3 nucleotide sequence: TGTGCCAGCAGCTCCCGCGGGGGGGCCGCGGATACGCAGTATTTT. It specifies CASSSRGGAADTQYF.

The chain has TRBV30 and TRBJ1-3, with unresolved D. Germline V CDR1 and CDR2: GTSNPN, SVGIG (reference sequence). V was shortened by 2 bases and J by 3 bases, with 17 bases between the two germline ends. The CDR3 sequence is 16 residues long. CDR3 sequence: CAWSRWAGVIGNTIYF. CDR3 DNA sequence: TGTGCCTGGAGTCGCTGGGCCGGGGTAATTGGAAACACCATATATTTT. Together with reference TRBV30 and TRBJ1-3, the CDR3 gives the full variable domain: SQTIHQWPATLVQPVGSPLSLECTVEGTSNPNLYWYRQAAGRGLQLLFYSVGIGQISSEVPQNLSASRPQDRQFILSSKKLLLSDSGFYLCAWSRWAGVIGNTIYFGEGSWLTVV.

J is TRBJ1-2 and V is TRBV18; no clear D. The germline V gene encodes CDR1 KGHSH and CDR2 LQKENI. CDR3 size: 15 residues. Trimming took off 3 bases at V and 1 base at J, with 12 bases between the two ends. The CDR3: CASSPTPDDNYGYTF. CDR3 sequence (DNA): TGTGCCAGCTCACCGACACCTGACGATAACTATGGCTACACCTTC.

This clone was observed once. The chain has TRBV7-9 and TRBJ2-1; D not certain. The V end lost 4 bases, the J end lost 9 bases, and 10 bases lay between the germline ends. The CDR3 extends over 12 amino acids. Germline loops: CDR1 SEHNR, CDR2 FQNEAQ (reference sequence). This CDR3 reads CASSSTIVEQFF. DNA for the CDR3: TGTGCCAGCAGCTCGACGATTGTTGAGCAGTTCTTC.

The rearrangement links TRBV6-5 to TRBJ2-5, with unresolved D. Germline CDR1 is MNHEY and CDR2 is SVGAGI. Trimming shortened V by 6 bases and J by 3 bases, and 2 bases separated the two germline ends. The CDR3 runs 10 residues. CDR3 sequence (DNA): TGTGCCAGCAGGGAAGAGACCCAGTACTTC. Protein product: CASREETQYF.

The rearrangement uses TRBV5-1 and TRBJ2-3; TRBD2 agrees at 10 bases. Germline CDR1 and CDR2: SGHRS and YFSETQ. J was trimmed by 0 bases and V by 0 bases; bases with no gene match: 4. CDR3 length: 17 amino acids. In DNA, the CDR3 is TGCGCCAGCAGCTTGGGGCTAGCGGGGGTCAGCACAGATACGCAGTATTTT. This gives the protein CASSLGLAGVSTDTQYF.

The J gene is TRBJ2-3, the V gene TRBV4-3; 16 bases match TRBD2. J was trimmed by 4 bases and V by 0 bases; bases with no gene match: 10. The length of the CDR3 is 20 residues. Germline-derived CDR1 and CDR2 are LGHNA and YSLEER. CDR3 residues: CASSQEAGTSGGAGSDTQYF. CDR3 in DNA: TGCGCCAGCAGCCAAGAGGCCGGGACTAGCGGGGGGGCGGGATCAGATACGCAGTATTTT.

The chain carries TRBV2 and TRBJ2-2; D remains ambiguous. CDR1 is SNHLY and CDR2 is FYNNEI in the germline V gene. This CDR3 has 15 amino acids. The V and J ends lost 7 bases and 1 base respectively, with 13 bases between them. The CDR3 DNA is TGTGCCAGCACCTTGGACCCGGGGAACACCGGGGAGCTGTTTTTT. Residues: CASTLDPGNTGELFF.

CDR3 bases: TGTGCCAGCAGCGAAACAGGCGGGCCGAAGACCCAGTACTTC. Encoded protein: CASSETGGPKTQYF. The chain has TRBV7-8 and TRBJ2-5; D possibly uses TRBD1 or TRBD2 (5 bases each). CDR3 length: 14 amino acids. Trimming took 5 bases from V and 6 from J, leaving 16 bases between them. Per the germline V gene, CDR1 is SGHVS and CDR2 is FQNEAQ.

The rearrangement uses TRBV4-3 and TRBJ1-3, with D unclear. The germline V gene has CDR1 LGHNA and CDR2 YSLEER. V dropped 0 bases and J dropped 0 bases, with 9 bases sitting between them. The CDR3 is 16 amino acids. CDR3 bases: TGCGCCAGCAGCCAAGATCTAGGGTTCTCTGGAAACACCATATATTTT. Amino acid sequence: CASSQDLGFSGNTIYF.

The chain uses TRBV13 and TRBJ2-1, with D perhaps assigned TRBD1 or TRBD2 (5 bases each). With 3 bases removed from V and 3 bases from J, the gap between germline ends came to 18 bases. The germline CDR1 and CDR2 sequences are PRHDT and FYEKMQ (reference sequence). This CDR3 region has 17 residues. CDR3 bases: TGTGCCAGCAGCTTTCGGATTTCCGGGGCCCGCTACAATGAGCAGTTCTTC. Protein product: CASSFRISGARYNEQFF.

This chain connects TRBV6-5 to TRBJ2-1, with TRBD1 matching over 7 bases. The J segment lost 4 bases and the V segment lost 6 bases, leaving 6 bases of the junction unmatched. Germline-derived CDR1 and CDR2 are MNHEY and SVGAGI. The CDR3 covers 14 residues. The CDR3 loop is CASSSWDSYNEQFF. The CDR3 nucleotides are TGTGCCAGCAGCTCCTGGGACAGTTACAATGAGCAGTTCTTC.

This clone was seen only once. CDR3 region: CASSAGQGLGYTF. The CDR3 DNA reads TGTGCCAGCAGTGCAGGACAGGGATTAGGCTACACCTTC. The V and J genes are TRBV6-6 and TRBJ1-2; TRBD1 matches 8 bases. CDR3 length equals 13 residues. V trimming: 5 bases; J trimming: 8 bases; junction bases outside the gene matches: 7. CDR1 and CDR2 (germline): MNHNY, SVGAGI (reference sequence).

This chain links TRBV27 with TRBJ1-1; no definite D call. Trimming stripped 4 bases from V and 1 base from J, with 4 bases between. Germline V lookup: CDR1 MNHEY, CDR2 SMNVEV (reference sequence). The CDR3 is 12 residues long. The CDR3 here is CASSSGNTEAFF. The DNA for the CDR3 is TGTGCCAGCAGTTCGGGGAACACTGAAGCTTTCTTT.

In its sample, this clone was seen once. The chain is built from TRBV18 and TRBJ2-7; 7 nucleotides match TRBD1. V shed 3 bases, J shed 6 bases, and the junction held 8 bases outside the gene matches. Germline V gene data show CDR1 as KGHSH and CDR2 as LQKENI. The CDR3 contains 14 residues. CDR3 amino acids: CASSPAQGFGEQYF. In DNA, the CDR3 is TGTGCCAGCTCACCGGCACAGGGGTTTGGCGAGCAGTACTTC.

The J gene is TRBJ2-3, the V gene TRBV2; D tentatively fits TRBD1 or TRBD2 (5 bases each). The CDR3 is 14 residues long. Germline V CDR1 and CDR2: SNHLY, FYNNEI. Trimming took off 7 bases at V and 4 bases at J, with 15 bases between the two ends. The CDR3 nucleotides read TGTGCCAGCAAACAGGACCCGGGGCCAGATACGCAGTATTTT. Residues: CASKQDPGPDTQYF.

The J gene is TRBJ1-1, the V gene TRBV11-2; 7 bases align to TRBD1. This CDR3 has 14 residues. Trimming cost V 4 bases and J 0 bases; bases outside gene matches: 2. Germline V gene sequence: CDR1 SGHAT, CDR2 FQNNGV. The CDR3 here is CASSWGQMNTEAFF. CDR3 nucleotides: TGTGCCAGCAGCTGGGGACAGATGAACACTGAAGCTTTCTTT.

The chain combines TRBV19 with TRBJ2-2, with D possibly TRBD2 on 6 matching bases. Trimming removed 4 bases from V and 5 bases from J, with 14 bases in between. CDR1 is LNHDA, CDR2 SQIVND, per germline (reference sequence). The CDR3 is 15 amino acids. The CDR3 reads CASSRGRAGTGELFF. For the CDR3, the DNA is TGTGCCAGTAGTAGGGGAAGGGCGGGGACCGGGGAGCTGTTTTTT.

The chain couples TRBV6-5 to TRBJ1-2; D remains ambiguous. V was cut by 6 bases and J by 8 bases, with 22 bases left in between. CDR1 MNHEY and CDR2 SVGAGI come from the germline V gene. This CDR3 is built from 15 residues. The CDR3 is CASRTRQGGYQGYTF. The DNA for the CDR3 is TGTGCCAGCAGAACCCGCCAAGGAGGGTACCAGGGCTACACCTTC.

The CDR3 here is CASSRWGQGVNEQFF. CDR3 coding DNA: TGTGCCAGCAGTAGGTGGGGACAGGGTGTAAATGAGCAGTTCTTC. The rearrangement links TRBV6-5 to TRBJ2-1; 9 nucleotides line up with TRBD1. From germline, CDR1 is MNHEY and CDR2 SVGAGI. The CDR3 is 15 residues long. Losses at the gene ends were 5 bases for V and 7 bases for J; bases not matched to a gene: 9.

The J gene is TRBJ1-1, the V gene TRBV4-3; D remains unclear. The CDR3 is 15 residues long. Germline loops: CDR1 LGHNA, CDR2 YSLEER. The germline V and J ends were trimmed by 1 base and 10 bases, with 19 bases remaining between them. DNA for the CDR3: TGCGCCAGCAGCCAAGGGGTAGCGGGAATACTACGAGCTTTCTTT. Translating it yields CASSQGVAGILRAFF.

This clone has only one observation. The V call is TRBV19, the J call TRBJ1-6; a weak D match, TRBD1 (5 bases). The germline V and J ends were trimmed by 3 bases and 8 bases, with 8 bases remaining between them. The germline V gene encodes CDR1 LNHDA and CDR2 SQIVND (reference sequence). This CDR3 is 13 amino acids long. The CDR3 DNA follows: TGTGCCAGTAGTATCCAGGGTGATTCACCCCTCCACTTT. Translation: CASSIQGDSPLHF.